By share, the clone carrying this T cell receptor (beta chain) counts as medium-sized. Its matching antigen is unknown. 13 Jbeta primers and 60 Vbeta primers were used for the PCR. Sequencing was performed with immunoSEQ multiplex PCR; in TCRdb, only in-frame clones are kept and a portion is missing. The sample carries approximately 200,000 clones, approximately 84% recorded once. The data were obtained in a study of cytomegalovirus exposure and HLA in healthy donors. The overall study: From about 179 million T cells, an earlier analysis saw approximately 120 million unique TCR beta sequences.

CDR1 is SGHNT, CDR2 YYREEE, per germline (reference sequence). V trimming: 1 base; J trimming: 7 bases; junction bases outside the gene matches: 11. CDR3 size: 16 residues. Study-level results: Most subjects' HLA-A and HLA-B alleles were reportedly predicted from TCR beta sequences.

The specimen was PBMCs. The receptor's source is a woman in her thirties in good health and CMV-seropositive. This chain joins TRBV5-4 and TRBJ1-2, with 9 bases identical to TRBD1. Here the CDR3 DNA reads TGTGCCAGCAGCTTGTTTTTGGACAGGGGTTGGGGTGGCTACACCTTC. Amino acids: CASSLFLDRGWGGYTF.